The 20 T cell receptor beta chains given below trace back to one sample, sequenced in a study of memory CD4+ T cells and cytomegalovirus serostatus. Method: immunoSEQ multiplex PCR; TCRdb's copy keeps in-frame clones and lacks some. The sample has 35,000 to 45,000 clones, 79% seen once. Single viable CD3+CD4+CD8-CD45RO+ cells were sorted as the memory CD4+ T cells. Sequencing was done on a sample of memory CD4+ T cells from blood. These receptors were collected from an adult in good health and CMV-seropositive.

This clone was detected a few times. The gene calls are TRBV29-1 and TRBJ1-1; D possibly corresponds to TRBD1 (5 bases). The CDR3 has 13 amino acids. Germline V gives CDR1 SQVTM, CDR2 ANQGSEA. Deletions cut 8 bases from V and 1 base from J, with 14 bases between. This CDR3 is CSPLDGGNTEAFF. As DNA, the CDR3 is TGCAGCCCATTGGACGGGGGGAACACTGAAGCTTTCTTT.

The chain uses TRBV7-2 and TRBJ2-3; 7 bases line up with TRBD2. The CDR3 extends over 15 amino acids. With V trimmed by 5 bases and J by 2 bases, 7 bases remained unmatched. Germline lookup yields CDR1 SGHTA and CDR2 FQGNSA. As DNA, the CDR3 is TGTGCCAGCAGCCGTGATCGGGACTACACAGATACGCAGTATTTT. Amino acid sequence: CASSRDRDYTDTQYF.

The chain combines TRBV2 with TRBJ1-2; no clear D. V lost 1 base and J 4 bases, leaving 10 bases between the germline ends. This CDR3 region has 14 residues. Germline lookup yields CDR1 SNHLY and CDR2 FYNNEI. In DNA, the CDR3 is TGTGCCAGCAGTGAAGGCTCGGCTGCCTATGGCTACACCTTC. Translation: CASSEGSAAYGYTF.

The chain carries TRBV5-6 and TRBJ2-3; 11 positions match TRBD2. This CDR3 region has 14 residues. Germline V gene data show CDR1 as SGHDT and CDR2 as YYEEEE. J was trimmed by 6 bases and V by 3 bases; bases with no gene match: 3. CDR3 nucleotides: TGTGCCAGCAGCTATGGGACTAGCGGCGATACGCAGTATTTT. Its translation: CASSYGTSGDTQYF.

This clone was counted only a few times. In DNA form, the CDR3 reads TGTGCCAGCAGCGTAGAGGCAGGCGCTGAAGCTTTCTTT. This codes for CASSVEAGAEAFF. V usage is TRBV9 and J usage is TRBJ1-1; D is ambiguous. The CDR3 length is 13 residues. Trimming left V 0 bases short and J 6 bases short, with 9 bases between. The germline CDR1 and CDR2 sequences are SGDLS and YYNGEE.

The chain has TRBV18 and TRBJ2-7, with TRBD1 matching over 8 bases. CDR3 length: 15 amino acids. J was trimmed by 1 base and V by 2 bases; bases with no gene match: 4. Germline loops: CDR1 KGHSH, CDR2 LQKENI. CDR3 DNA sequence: TGTGCCAGCTCACCAGGGACAGGTTTATCCTACGAGCAGTACTTC. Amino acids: CASSPGTGLSYEQYF.

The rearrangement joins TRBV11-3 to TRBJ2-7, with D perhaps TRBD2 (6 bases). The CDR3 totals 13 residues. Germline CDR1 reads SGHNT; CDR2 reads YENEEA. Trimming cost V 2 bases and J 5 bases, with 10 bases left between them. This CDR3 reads CASSLQGGDEQYF. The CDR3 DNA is TGTGCCAGCAGCTTACAAGGAGGGGACGAGCAGTACTTC.

CDR3 in amino acids: CASSVAPGGTEAFF. The CDR3 DNA reads as TGTGCCAGCAGCGTAGCTCCCGGGGGGACTGAAGCTTTCTTT. The gene calls are TRBV9 and TRBJ1-1; D is perhaps TRBD1 (5 bases). CDR1 and CDR2 from the germline V gene are SGDLS and YYNGEE. Trimming cost V 0 bases and J 5 bases, with 11 bases left between them. This CDR3 has 14 residues.

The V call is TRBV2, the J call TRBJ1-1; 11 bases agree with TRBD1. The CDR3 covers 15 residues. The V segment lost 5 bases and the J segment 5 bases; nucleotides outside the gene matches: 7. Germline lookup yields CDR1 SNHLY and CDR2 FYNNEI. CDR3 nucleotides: TGTGCCAGCAGTACCGGGACAGGGGGTTGGACTGAAGCTTTCTTT. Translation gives CASSTGTGGWTEAFF.

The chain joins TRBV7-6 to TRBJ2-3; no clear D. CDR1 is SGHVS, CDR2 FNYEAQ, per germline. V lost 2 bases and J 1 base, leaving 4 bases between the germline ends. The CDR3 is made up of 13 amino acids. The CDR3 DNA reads TGTGCCAGCAGCTTAATCCGCACAGATACGCAGTATTTT. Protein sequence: CASSLIRTDTQYF.

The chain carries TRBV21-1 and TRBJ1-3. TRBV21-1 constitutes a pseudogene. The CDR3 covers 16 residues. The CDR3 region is CASTPEGPFSGNTIYF. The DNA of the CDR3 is TGTGCCAGCACCCCAGAGGGGCCCTTTTCTGGAAACACCATATATTTT.

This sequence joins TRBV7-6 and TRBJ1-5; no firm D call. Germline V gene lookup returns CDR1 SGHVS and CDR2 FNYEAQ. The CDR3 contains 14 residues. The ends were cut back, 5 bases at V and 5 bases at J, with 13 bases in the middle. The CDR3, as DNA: TGTGCCAGCAGCCCCCTACCCTCCGATCAGCCCCAGCATTTT. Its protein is CASSPLPSDQPQHF. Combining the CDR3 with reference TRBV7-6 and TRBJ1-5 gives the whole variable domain GAGVSQSPRYKVTKRGQDVALRCDPISGHVSLYWYRQALGQGPEFLTYFNYEAQQDKSGLPNDRFSAERPEGSISTLTIQRTEQRDSAMYRCASSPLPSDQPQHFGDGTRLSIL.

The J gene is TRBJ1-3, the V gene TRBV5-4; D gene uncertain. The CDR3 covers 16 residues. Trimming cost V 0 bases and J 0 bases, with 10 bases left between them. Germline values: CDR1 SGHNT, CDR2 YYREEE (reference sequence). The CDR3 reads CASSLGGPSSGNTIYF. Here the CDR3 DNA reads TGTGCCAGCAGCTTGGGCGGGCCCAGCTCTGGAAACACCATATATTTT. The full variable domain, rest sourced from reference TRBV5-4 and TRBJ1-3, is ETGVTQSPTHLIKTRGQQVTLRCSSQSGHNTVSWYQQALGQGPQFIFQYYREEENGRGNFPPRFSGLQFPNYSSELNVNALELDDSALYLCASSLGGPSSGNTIYFGEGSWLTVV.

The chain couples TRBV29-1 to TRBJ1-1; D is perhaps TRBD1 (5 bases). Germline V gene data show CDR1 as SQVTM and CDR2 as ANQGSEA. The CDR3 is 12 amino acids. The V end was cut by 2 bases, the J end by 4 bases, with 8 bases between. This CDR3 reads CSVEQGRTEAFF. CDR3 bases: TGCAGCGTTGAACAGGGCCGCACTGAAGCTTTCTTT.

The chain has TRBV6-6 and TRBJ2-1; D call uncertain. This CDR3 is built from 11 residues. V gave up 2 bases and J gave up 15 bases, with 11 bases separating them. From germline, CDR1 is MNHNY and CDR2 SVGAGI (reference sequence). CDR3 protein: CASSYPPITFF. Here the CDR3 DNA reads TGTGCCAGCAGTTACCCCCCGATCACGTTCTTC.

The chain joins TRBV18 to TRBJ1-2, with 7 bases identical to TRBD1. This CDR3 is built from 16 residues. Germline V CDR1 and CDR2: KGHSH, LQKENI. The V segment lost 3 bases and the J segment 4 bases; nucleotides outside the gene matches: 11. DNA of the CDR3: TGTGCCAGCTCACCCGAGTCAGGGGGAGGGGCCTATGGCTACACCTTC. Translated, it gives CASSPESGGGAYGYTF.

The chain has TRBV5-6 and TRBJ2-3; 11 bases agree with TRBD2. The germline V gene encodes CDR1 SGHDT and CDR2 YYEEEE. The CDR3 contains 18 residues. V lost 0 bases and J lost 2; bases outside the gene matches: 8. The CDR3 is CASSLDGLLAGDTDTQYF. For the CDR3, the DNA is TGTGCCAGCAGCTTGGACGGACTACTAGCGGGGGACACAGATACGCAGTATTTT. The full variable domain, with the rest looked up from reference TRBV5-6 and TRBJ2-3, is DAGVTQSPTHLIKTRGQQVTLRCSPKSGHDTVSWYQQALGQGPQFIFQYYEEEERQRGNFPDRFSGHQFPNYSSELNVNALLLGDSALYLCASSLDGLLAGDTDTQYFGPGTRLTVL.

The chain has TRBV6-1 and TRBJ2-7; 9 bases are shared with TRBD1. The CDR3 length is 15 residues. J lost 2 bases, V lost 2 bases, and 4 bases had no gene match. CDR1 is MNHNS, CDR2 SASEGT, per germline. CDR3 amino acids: CASSETGQGPYEQYF. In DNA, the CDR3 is TGTGCCAGCAGTGAAACTGGACAGGGGCCCTACGAGCAGTACTTC.

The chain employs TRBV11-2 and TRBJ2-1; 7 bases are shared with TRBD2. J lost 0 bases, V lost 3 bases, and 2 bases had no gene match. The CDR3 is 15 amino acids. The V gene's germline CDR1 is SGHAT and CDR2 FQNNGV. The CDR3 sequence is CASSFGGYSYNEQFF. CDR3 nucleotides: TGTGCCAGCAGCTTCGGGGGGTACTCCTACAATGAGCAGTTCTTC.

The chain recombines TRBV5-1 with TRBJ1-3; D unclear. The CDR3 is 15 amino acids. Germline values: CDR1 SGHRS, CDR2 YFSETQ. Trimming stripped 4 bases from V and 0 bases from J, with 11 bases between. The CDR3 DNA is TGCGCCAGCAGCCCACGGGTGGGCTCTGGAAACACCATATATTTT. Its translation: CASSPRVGSGNTIYF. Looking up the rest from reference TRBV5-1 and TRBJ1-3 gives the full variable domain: KAGVTQTPRYLIKTRGQQVTLSCSPISGHRSVSWYQQTPGQGLQFLFEYFSETQRNKGNFPGRFSGRQFSNSRSEMNVSTLELGDSALYLCASSPRVGSGNTIYFGEGSWLTVV.